These 29 T cell receptor beta chains came from one sample sequenced in a study of blood T cell repertoires in COVID-19. Measured with immunoSEQ multiplex PCR; TCRdb has only the in-frame clones, and not every one. This table has 150,000 to 200,000 clones, 75% to 90% appearing once. The sequencing sample was made of peripheral blood. The receptors here all came from a woman aged 70-85 years with COVID-19, enrolled during active disease.

This clone was detected once. The V gene is TRBV9, the J gene TRBJ2-1, with 16 bases aligning to TRBD2. V trimming: 0 bases; J trimming: 9 bases; junction bases outside the gene matches: 6. CDR3 length: 17 amino acids. The germline V gene encodes CDR1 SGDLS and CDR2 YYNGEE. The CDR3 nucleotides read TGTGCCAGCAGCGTAGTGGGACTAGCGGGAGGGCGAGTTGAGCAGTTCTTC. Protein: CASSVVGLAGGRVEQFF.

The chain employs TRBV5-1 and TRBJ2-1, with TRBD2 identical over 10 bases. Germline CDR1 SGHRS, CDR2 YFSETQ. The CDR3 sequence is 18 residues long. V lost 0 bases, J lost 4 bases, and 10 bases stayed unmatched. CDR3 region: CASSLARLAGAAYNEQFF. Written as DNA, the CDR3 is TGCGCCAGCAGCTTGGCTCGGCTAGCGGGAGCTGCTTACAATGAGCAGTTCTTC.

CDR3 nucleotide sequence: TGTGCCAGCAGCTCGGACAGGGTAGAGACCCAGTACTTC. It yields the protein CASSSDRVETQYF. The V call is TRBV11-1, the J call TRBJ2-5; 8 bases agree with TRBD1. Germline loops: CDR1 SGHAT, CDR2 FQDESV (reference sequence). The CDR3 loop spans 13 amino acids. The J segment lost 4 bases and the V segment lost 4 bases, leaving 2 bases of the junction unmatched.

The J gene is TRBJ2-2, the V gene TRBV7-2, with 9 bases identical to TRBD2. This CDR3 region has 18 residues. V dropped 3 bases and J dropped 4; count of bases not matched to a gene: 12. Per the germline V gene, CDR1 is SGHTA and CDR2 is FQGNSA. CDR3 sequence (DNA): TGTGCCAGCAGCTTCGGGGTCCTAGCGGGGAGGGTCACCGGGGAGCTGTTTTTT. As protein: CASSFGVLAGRVTGELFF. The full variable domain, its missing parts supplied by reference TRBV7-2 and TRBJ2-2, is GAGVSQSPSNKVTEKGKDVELRCDPISGHTALYWYRQSLGQGLEFLIYFQGNSAPDKSGLPSDRFSAERTGGSVSTLTIQRTQQEDSAVYLCASSFGVLAGRVTGELFFGEGSRLTVL.

This clone was found a few times. This rearrangement joins TRBV29-1 to TRBJ1-1; no firm D call. This CDR3 is 12 amino acids long. The V end was cut by 7 bases, the J end by 4 bases, with 13 bases between. Germline V lookup: CDR1 SQVTM, CDR2 ANQGSEA. The CDR3: CSASSGSTEAFF. The CDR3 nucleotides read TGCAGCGCTAGTTCCGGGAGCACTGAAGCTTTCTTT.

The CDR3 coding sequence is TGCGCCAGCAGCTTAAGTATCGTTGGCGGGCGGTACAATGAGCAGTTCTTC. Its protein is CASSLSIVGGRYNEQFF. The chain links TRBV5-1 to TRBJ2-1, with a possible D match to TRBD2 (5 bases). CDR1 and CDR2 (germline): SGHRS, YFSETQ. V lost 2 bases, J lost 4 bases, and 19 bases lay in between. This CDR3 is 17 amino acids long. The entire variable domain, with the rest obtained from reference TRBV5-1 and TRBJ2-1, is as follows: KAGVTQTPRYLIKTRGQQVTLSCSPISGHRSVSWYQQTPGQGLQFLFEYFSETQRNKGNFPGRFSGRQFSNSRSEMNVSTLELGDSALYLCASSLSIVGGRYNEQFFGPGTRLTVL.

This sequence joins TRBV28 and TRBJ2-7, with 7 nucleotides matching TRBD1. V lost 7 bases and J lost 3; bases outside the gene matches: 12. Per the germline V gene, CDR1 is MDHEN and CDR2 is SYDVKM. The CDR3 spans 15 residues. The CDR3 loop reads CASIQRTGGSYEQYF. In DNA form, the CDR3 reads TGTGCCAGCATTCAGAGGACAGGCGGAAGCTACGAGCAGTACTTC.

The chain combines TRBV24-1 with TRBJ2-2, with 16 positions matching TRBD2. This CDR3 is built from 19 residues. J gave up 6 bases and V 3 bases, and 9 bases lay outside the gene matches. From germline, CDR1 is KGHDR and CDR2 SFDVKD. The DNA of the CDR3 is TGTGCCACCAGTGATGCCCCCGGGACTAGCGGGAGGGATGCCGGGGAGCTGTTTTTT. Its translation: CATSDAPGTSGRDAGELFF.

The chain uses TRBV30 and TRBJ2-7, with D possibly TRBD1 on 6 matching bases. This CDR3 is built from 12 residues. CDR1 and CDR2 (germline): GTSNPN, SVGIG (reference sequence). V lost 1 base to trimming and J lost 2 bases, with 6 bases between them. CDR3 nucleotide sequence: TGTGCCTGGAGTGAGGGGGCCTACGAGCAGTACTTC. This codes for CAWSEGAYEQYF.

The chain employs TRBV30 and TRBJ1-1; D remains ambiguous. Per germline, CDR1 GTSNPN and CDR2 SVGIG (reference sequence). Trimming removed 4 bases at V and 1 base at J, with 10 bases between. There are 13 residues in the CDR3. The CDR3 nucleotides are TGTGCCTGGACCGAACAGTCGAACACTGAAGCTTTCTTT. Its translation is CAWTEQSNTEAFF. Drawing the rest from reference TRBV30 and TRBJ1-1, the complete variable domain is SQTIHQWPATLVQPVGSPLSLECTVEGTSNPNLYWYRQAAGRGLQLLFYSVGIGQISSEVPQNLSASRPQDRQFILSSKKLLLSDSGFYLCAWTEQSNTEAFFGQGTRLTVV.

The sample holds a few counts of this clone. The chain joins TRBV7-2 to TRBJ2-7; TRBD1 matches at 7 bases. From germline, CDR1 is SGHTA and CDR2 FQGNSA. The junction had 11 bases not matched to a gene; V was cut back by 5 bases and J by 7 bases. CDR3 length: 14 amino acids. The CDR3 region has the DNA TGTGCCAGCAGCATAACGACAGGGACCCGTGAGCAGTACTTC. This sequence encodes CASSITTGTREQYF.

The chain is built from TRBV27 and TRBJ1-5, with TRBD1 matching 8 bases. The germline CDR1 and CDR2 sequences are MNHEY and SMNVEV (reference sequence). V lost 5 bases and J lost 9; bases outside the gene matches: 9. This CDR3 is 14 amino acids long. The CDR3 sequence is CASSLTGAGWPQHF. The CDR3 DNA sequence: TGTGCCAGCAGTCTGACAGGGGCCGGATGGCCCCAGCATTTT.

The V gene is TRBV6-2 or TRBV6-3, the J gene TRBJ2-3; 7 nucleotides align to TRBD1. Per the germline V gene, CDR1 is MNHEY and CDR2 is SVGEGT. The CDR3 covers 14 residues. The ends lost 4 bases at V and 10 bases at J; junction bases unmatched: 11. CDR3 coding DNA: TGTGCCAGCAGTTCCTCCGGGACAGCGGTAGCGCAGTATTTT. Amino acid sequence: CASSSSGTAVAQYF.

The chain employs TRBV6-1 and TRBJ2-7; 8 positions match TRBD1. Trimming cost V 3 bases and J 1 base; bases outside gene matches: 2. In germline, CDR1 is MNHNS, CDR2 SASEGT. The CDR3 runs 14 residues. The CDR3 DNA reads as TGTGCCAGCAGTGACAGGGGGCGTTCCTACGAGCAGTACTTC. This sequence encodes CASSDRGRSYEQYF.

V and J are TRBV7-2 and TRBJ2-7; the D is unclear. The CDR3 extends over 14 amino acids. Trimming stripped 5 bases from V and 4 bases from J, with 15 bases between. The germline V gene has CDR1 SGHTA and CDR2 FQGNSA. The CDR3 region has the DNA TGTGCCAGCAGCCCCCCCCGGGTGGATTACGAGCAGTACTTC. It yields the protein CASSPPRVDYEQYF.

The chain employs TRBV6-5 and TRBJ1-4; 10 nucleotides align to TRBD1. The germline V gene encodes CDR1 MNHEY and CDR2 SVGAGI. V was pared by 0 bases and J by 4 bases, with 2 bases of the junction left unmatched. The length of the CDR3 is 16 residues. CDR3 region: CASSYSRDRGNEKLFF. The CDR3 bases are TGTGCCAGCAGTTACTCGAGGGACAGGGGTAATGAAAAACTGTTTTTT.

The CDR3 reads CASSSGQGLYYGYTF. For the CDR3, the DNA is TGCGCCAGCAGCTCCGGACAGGGGCTCTACTATGGCTACACCTTC. The chain uses TRBV5-1 and TRBJ1-2, with 9 bases lining up with TRBD1. CDR1 SGHRS and CDR2 YFSETQ come from the germline V gene. The CDR3 has 15 residues. The junction had 6 bases not matched to a gene; V was cut back by 3 bases and J by 3 bases.

This rearrangement joins TRBV5-5 to TRBJ1-2, with 10 nucleotides matching TRBD1. CDR1 and CDR2 (germline): SGHKS, YYEKEE (reference sequence). Trimming at V came to 0 bases and at J to 7 bases, leaving 6 bases not matched to a gene. There are 15 residues in the CDR3. The CDR3 spells CASSLDGTGVGGYTF. The CDR3 DNA is TGTGCCAGCAGCTTGGACGGGACAGGGGTGGGTGGCTACACCTTC.

The gene calls are TRBV5-1 and TRBJ2-6, with D possibly being TRBD2 (6 bases). The ends were cut back, 0 bases at V and 2 bases at J, with 12 bases in the middle. The germline V gene encodes CDR1 SGHRS and CDR2 YFSETQ. There are 17 residues in the CDR3. The CDR3 region is CASSLATGAPGANVLTF. DNA of the CDR3: TGCGCCAGCAGCTTGGCGACGGGAGCCCCTGGGGCCAACGTCCTGACTTTC.

This chain links TRBV21-1 with TRBJ1-5; the table's D gene call, TRBD1, was not cross checked with the DNA. TRBV21-1 is a pseudogene. CDR3 length: 18 residues. This CDR3 is CASSTWTGARYSNQPQHF. CDR3 bases: TGTGCCAGCAGCACCTGGACAGGGGCGCGATATAGCAATCAGCCCCAGCATTTT.

This chain uses TRBV27 with TRBJ2-7, with D possibly TRBD2 on 6 matching bases. The CDR3 runs 15 residues. Deletions cut 5 bases from V and 2 bases from J, with 16 bases between. Per the germline V gene, CDR1 is MNHEY and CDR2 is SMNVEV (reference sequence). The CDR3 region is CASSPTTRVPYEQYF. The DNA of the CDR3 is TGTGCCAGCAGTCCCACGACTAGGGTGCCCTACGAGCAGTACTTC.

The V and J genes are TRBV24-1 and TRBJ2-2; the D gene is possibly TRBD1 (6 bases). Per germline, CDR1 KGHDR and CDR2 SFDVKD. This CDR3 spans 13 amino acids. Trimming stripped 6 bases from V and 6 bases from J, with 10 bases between. The CDR3 DNA reads as TGTGCCACCAGTTTGACAGGCCCCGGGGAGCTGTTTTTT. It yields the protein CATSLTGPGELFF.

The rearrangement links TRBV9 to TRBJ1-1; 8 nucleotides agree with TRBD1. Germline V gene sequence: CDR1 SGDLS, CDR2 YYNGEE. With V trimmed by 6 bases and J by 5 bases, 9 bases remained unmatched. The CDR3 sequence is 14 residues long. The CDR3 protein is CASNPGGTGTEAFF. As DNA, the CDR3 is TGTGCCAGCAACCCTGGGGGGACAGGAACTGAAGCTTTCTTT.

This chain's CDR3 is CASSQLAGSSYEQYF. In nucleotides, the CDR3 is TGTGCCAGCAGCCAGCTAGCGGGATCCTCCTACGAGCAGTACTTC. The genes are TRBV3-1 (or the pseudogene TRBV3-2) and TRBJ2-7; 9 positions match TRBD2. CDR3 size: 15 residues. CDR1 is LGHDT, CDR2 YNNKEL, per germline (reference sequence). V lost 3 bases and J lost 0; bases outside the gene matches: 3.

The rearrangement links TRBV9 to TRBJ2-7; D is possibly TRBD2 (6 bases). Germline lookup yields CDR1 SGDLS and CDR2 YYNGEE. This CDR3 is 15 amino acids long. V lost 4 bases to trimming and J lost 0 bases, with 14 bases between them. CDR3 bases: TGTGCCAGCAGCCGTTCTAGCGCGAGCTCCTACGAGCAGTACTTC. Translation: CASSRSSASSYEQYF.

This chain joins TRBV27 and TRBJ2-4, with D perhaps matching TRBD2 (6 bases). Germline-derived CDR1 and CDR2 are MNHEY and SMNVEV (reference sequence). CDR3 length: 16 residues. V lost 6 bases, J lost 6 bases, and 21 bases lay in between. In DNA, the CDR3 is TGTGCCAGCAGCTTAATCGGAACGGGGAGGAGAAACATTCAGTACTTC. Translating it yields CASSLIGTGRRNIQYF.

The J gene is TRBJ1-2, the V gene TRBV28; 7 bases match TRBD1. V lost 3 bases, J lost 4 bases, and 5 bases stayed unmatched. The CDR3 totals 14 residues. CDR1 MDHEN and CDR2 SYDVKM come from the germline V gene. The CDR3 DNA follows: TGTGCCAGCAGTTTCTCGACAGGGACCTATGGCTACACCTTC. It codes for CASSFSTGTYGYTF.

This clone has more than one count but fewer than ten. The V call is TRBV28, the J call TRBJ1-2; possibly TRBD1 for D (6 bases). Germline CDR1 reads MDHEN; CDR2 reads SYDVKM. Trimming pared 7 bases from V and 7 bases from J, leaving 13 bases between. CDR3 length equals 12 residues. The CDR3 sequence: CASTPTGGGYTF. The CDR3 nucleotides read TGTGCCAGCACCCCGACAGGTGGTGGCTACACCTTC.

The chain couples TRBV19 to TRBJ1-6; 9 nucleotides agree with TRBD1. CDR1 LNHDA and CDR2 SQIVND come from the germline V gene (reference sequence). This CDR3 contains 16 residues. Trimming took 5 bases from V and 7 from J; bases not matched to a gene: 9. CDR3 region: CASSVKTGTGNSPLHF. The CDR3 nucleotides read TGTGCCAGTAGTGTGAAGACCGGGACAGGGAATTCACCCCTCCACTTT.